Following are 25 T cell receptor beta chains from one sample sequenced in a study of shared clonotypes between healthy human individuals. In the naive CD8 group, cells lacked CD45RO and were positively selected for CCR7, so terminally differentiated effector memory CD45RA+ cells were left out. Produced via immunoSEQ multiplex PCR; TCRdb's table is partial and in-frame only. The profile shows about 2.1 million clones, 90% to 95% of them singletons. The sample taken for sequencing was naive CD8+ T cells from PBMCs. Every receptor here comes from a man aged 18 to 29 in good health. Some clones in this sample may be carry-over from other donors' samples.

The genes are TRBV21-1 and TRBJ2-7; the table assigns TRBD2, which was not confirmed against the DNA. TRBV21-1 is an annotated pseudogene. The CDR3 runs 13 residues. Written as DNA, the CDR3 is TGTGCCAGCAGCAGACTAGGGCCGAACGAGCAGTACTTC. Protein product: CASSRLGPNEQYF.

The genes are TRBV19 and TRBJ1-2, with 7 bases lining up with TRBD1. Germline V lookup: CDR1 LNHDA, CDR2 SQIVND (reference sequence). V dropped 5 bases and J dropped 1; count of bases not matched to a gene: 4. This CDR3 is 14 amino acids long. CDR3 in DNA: TGTGCCAGTAGTCGGGACAGTCTTAACTATGGCTACACCTTC. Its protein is CASSRDSLNYGYTF. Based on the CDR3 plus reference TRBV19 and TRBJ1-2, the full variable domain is DGGITQSPKYLFRKEGQNVTLSCEQNLNHDAMYWYRQDPGQGLRLIYYSQIVNDFQKGDIAEGYSVSREKKESFPLTVTSAQKNPTAFYLCASSRDSLNYGYTFGSGTRLTVV.

The DNA of the CDR3 is TGTGCCAGCAGCTTAGGATATTTTACAGGGCAGGAGACCCAGTACTTC. It translates to CASSLGYFTGQETQYF. This chain connects TRBV11-2 to TRBJ2-5, with TRBD1 as a possible D gene (6 bases). V was clipped by 1 base and J by 5 bases, with 17 bases between them. The CDR3 runs 16 residues. CDR1 and CDR2 (germline): SGHAT, FQNNGV.

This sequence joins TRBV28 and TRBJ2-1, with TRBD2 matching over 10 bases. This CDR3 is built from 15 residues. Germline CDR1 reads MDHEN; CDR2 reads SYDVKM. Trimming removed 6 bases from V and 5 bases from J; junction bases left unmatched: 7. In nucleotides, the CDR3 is TGTGCCAGCAGCCCACTAGCGGGATCGCACAATGAGCAGTTCTTC. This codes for CASSPLAGSHNEQFF.

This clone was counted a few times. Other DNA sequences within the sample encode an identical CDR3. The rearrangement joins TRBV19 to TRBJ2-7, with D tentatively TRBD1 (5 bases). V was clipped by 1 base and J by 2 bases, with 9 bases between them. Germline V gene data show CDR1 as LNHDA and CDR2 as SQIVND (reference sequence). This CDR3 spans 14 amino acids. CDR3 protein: CASSIGQGTYEQYF. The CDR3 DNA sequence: TGTGCCAGTAGTATAGGTCAGGGCACCTACGAGCAGTACTTC.

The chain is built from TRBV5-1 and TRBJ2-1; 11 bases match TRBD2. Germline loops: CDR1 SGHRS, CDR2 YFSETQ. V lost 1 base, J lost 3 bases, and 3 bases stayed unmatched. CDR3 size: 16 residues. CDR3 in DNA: TGCGCCAGCAGCTTGTTAACTAGCGGGGGCTACAATGAGCAGTTCTTC. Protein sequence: CASSLLTSGGYNEQFF.

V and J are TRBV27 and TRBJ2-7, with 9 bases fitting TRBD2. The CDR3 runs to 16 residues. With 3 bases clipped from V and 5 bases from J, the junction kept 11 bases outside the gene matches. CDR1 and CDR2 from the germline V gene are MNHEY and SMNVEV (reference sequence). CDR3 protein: CASSLGSGSSVHEQYF. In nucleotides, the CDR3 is TGTGCCAGCAGTTTGGGTAGCGGGAGCTCTGTCCACGAGCAGTACTTC.

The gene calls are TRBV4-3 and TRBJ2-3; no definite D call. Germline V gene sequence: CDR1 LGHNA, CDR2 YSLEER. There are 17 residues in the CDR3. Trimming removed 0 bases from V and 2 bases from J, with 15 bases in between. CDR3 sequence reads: CASSQDGYEQYTDTQYF. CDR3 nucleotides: TGCGCCAGCAGCCAAGACGGCTATGAACAGTACACAGATACGCAGTATTTT.

The CDR3 here is CASSPRTGATRAFF. The CDR3 DNA follows: TGTGCCAGCAGTCCCAGGACAGGAGCCACGAGAGCTTTCTTT. The V and J genes are TRBV6-5 and TRBJ1-1; 7 bases line up with TRBD1. CDR3 length: 14 residues. The V segment lost 5 bases and the J segment 10 bases; nucleotides outside the gene matches: 13. CDR1 is MNHEY, CDR2 SVGAGI, per germline.

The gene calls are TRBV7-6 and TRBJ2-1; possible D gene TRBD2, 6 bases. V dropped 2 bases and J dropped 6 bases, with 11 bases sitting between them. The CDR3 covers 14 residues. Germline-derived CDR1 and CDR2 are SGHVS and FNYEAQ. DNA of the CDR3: TGTGCCAGCAGCTTAAGGTCAGCGGGCAATGAGCAGTTCTTC. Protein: CASSLRSAGNEQFF.

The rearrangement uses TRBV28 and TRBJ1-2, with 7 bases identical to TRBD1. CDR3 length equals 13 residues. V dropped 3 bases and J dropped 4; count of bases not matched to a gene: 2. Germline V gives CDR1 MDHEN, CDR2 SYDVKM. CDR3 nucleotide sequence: TGTGCCAGCAGTTTGGACAGGTTCTATGGCTACACCTTC. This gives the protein CASSLDRFYGYTF.

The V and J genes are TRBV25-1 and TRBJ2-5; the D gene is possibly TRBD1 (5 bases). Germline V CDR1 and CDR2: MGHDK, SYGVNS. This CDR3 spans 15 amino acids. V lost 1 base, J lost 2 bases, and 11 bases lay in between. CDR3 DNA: TGTGCCAGCAGTGAATTCTCCCAGGGACAAGAGACCCAGTACTTC. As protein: CASSEFSQGQETQYF.

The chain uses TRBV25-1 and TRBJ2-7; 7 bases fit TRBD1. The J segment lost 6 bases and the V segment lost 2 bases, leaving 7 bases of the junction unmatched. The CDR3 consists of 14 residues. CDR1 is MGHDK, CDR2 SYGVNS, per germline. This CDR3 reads CASSERGRTGEQYF. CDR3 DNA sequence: TGTGCCAGCAGTGAAAGGGGGCGGACGGGCGAGCAGTACTTC.

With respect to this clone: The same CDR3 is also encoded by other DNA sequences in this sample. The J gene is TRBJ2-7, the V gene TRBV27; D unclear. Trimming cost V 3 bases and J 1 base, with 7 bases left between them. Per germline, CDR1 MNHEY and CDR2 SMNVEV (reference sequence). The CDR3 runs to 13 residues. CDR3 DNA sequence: TGTGCCAGCAGTTTTTCTTCGTCCTACGAGCAGTACTTC. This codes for CASSFSSSYEQYF.

CDR3 loop: CASVGGPVEAFF. The CDR3 nucleotides read TGTGCCAGTGTCGGGGGGCCAGTTGAAGCTTTCTTT. This chain connects TRBV19 to TRBJ1-1, with D tentatively TRBD1 (6 bases). Germline assignment: CDR1 LNHDA and CDR2 SQIVND (reference sequence). This CDR3 spans 12 amino acids. V lost 8 bases to trimming and J lost 7 bases, with 14 bases between them.

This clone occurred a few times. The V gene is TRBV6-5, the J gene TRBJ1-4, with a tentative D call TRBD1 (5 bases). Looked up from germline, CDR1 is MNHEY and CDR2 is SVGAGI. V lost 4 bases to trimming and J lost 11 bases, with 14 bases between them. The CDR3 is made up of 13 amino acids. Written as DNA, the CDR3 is TGTGCCAGCAGTTTGTCCCACGGGGCTAAACTGTTTTTT. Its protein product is CASSLSHGAKLFF.

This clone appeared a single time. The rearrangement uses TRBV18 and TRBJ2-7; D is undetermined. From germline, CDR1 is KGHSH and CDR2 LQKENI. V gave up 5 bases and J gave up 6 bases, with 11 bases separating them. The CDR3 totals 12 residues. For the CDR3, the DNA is TGTGCCAGCTCAGCGTTCGAGAGCGAGCAGTACTTC. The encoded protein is CASSAFESEQYF.

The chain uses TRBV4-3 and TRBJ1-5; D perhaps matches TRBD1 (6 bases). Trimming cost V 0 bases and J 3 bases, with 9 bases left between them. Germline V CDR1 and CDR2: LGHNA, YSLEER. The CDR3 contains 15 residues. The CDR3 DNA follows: TGCGCCAGCAGCCAAGATAGGGGGGCCAATCAGCCCCAGCATTTT. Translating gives CASSQDRGANQPQHF.

In DNA form, the CDR3 reads TGTGCCAGCAGTCCCCGGGACTTGCCCTCCTACGAGCAGTACTTC. Residues: CASSPRDLPSYEQYF. The chain employs TRBV27 and TRBJ2-7; D is perhaps TRBD2 (6 bases). Germline CDR1 and CDR2: MNHEY and SMNVEV (reference sequence). Trimming removed 5 bases from V and 0 bases from J, with 14 bases in between. The length of the CDR3 is 15 residues.

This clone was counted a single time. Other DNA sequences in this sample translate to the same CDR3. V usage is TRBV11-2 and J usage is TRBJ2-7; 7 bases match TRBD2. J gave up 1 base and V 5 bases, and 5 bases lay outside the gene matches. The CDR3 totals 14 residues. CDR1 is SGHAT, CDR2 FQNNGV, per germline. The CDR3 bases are TGTGCCAGCAGCCTAATAGCGGGTTCCTACGAGCAGTACTTC. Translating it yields CASSLIAGSYEQYF.

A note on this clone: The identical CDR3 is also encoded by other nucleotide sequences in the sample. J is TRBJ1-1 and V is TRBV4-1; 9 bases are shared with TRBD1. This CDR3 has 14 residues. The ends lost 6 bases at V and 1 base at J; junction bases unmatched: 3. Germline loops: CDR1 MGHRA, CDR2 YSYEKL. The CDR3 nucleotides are TGCGCCAGCAGTCCGACAGGGGGGAACACTGAAGCTTTCTTT. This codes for CASSPTGGNTEAFF.

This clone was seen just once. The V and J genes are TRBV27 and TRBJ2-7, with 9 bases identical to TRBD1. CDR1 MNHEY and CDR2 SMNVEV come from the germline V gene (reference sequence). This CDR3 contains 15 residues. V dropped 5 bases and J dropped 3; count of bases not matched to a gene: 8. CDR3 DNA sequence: TGTGCCAGCAGTGTGAACAGGGGGCCCATCTACGAGCAGTACTTC. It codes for CASSVNRGPIYEQYF.

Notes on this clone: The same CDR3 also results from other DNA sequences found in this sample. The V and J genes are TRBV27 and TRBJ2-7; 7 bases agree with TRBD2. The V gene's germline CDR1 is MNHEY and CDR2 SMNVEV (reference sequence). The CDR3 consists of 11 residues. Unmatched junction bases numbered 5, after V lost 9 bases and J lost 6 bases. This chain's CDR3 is CASSSGGEQYF. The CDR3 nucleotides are TGTGCCAGTTCGTCGGGGGGCGAGCAGTACTTC.

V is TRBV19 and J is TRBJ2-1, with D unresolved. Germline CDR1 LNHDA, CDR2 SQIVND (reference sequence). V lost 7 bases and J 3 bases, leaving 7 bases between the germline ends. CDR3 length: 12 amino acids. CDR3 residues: CASKTNYNEQFF. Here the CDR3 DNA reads TGTGCCAGTAAGACAAACTACAATGAGCAGTTCTTC.

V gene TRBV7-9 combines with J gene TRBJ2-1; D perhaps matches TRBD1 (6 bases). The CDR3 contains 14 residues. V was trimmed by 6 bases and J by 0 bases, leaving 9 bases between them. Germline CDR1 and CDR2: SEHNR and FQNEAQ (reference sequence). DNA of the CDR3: TGTGCCAGCAGGGGACAAAACTCCTACAATGAGCAGTTCTTC. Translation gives CASRGQNSYNEQFF.